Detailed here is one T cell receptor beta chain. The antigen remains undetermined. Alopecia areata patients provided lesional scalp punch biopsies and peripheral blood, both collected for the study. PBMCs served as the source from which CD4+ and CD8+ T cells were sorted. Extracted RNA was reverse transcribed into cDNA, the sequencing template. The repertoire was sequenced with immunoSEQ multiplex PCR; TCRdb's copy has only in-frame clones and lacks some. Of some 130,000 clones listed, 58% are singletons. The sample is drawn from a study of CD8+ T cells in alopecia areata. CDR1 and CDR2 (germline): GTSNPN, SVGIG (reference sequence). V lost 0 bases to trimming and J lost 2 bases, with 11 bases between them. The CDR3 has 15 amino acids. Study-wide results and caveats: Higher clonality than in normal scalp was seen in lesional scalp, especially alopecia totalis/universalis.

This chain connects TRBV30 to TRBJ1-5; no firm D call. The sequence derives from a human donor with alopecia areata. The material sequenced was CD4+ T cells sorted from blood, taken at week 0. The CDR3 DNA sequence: TGTGCCTGGAGTGTACAAATCGGGGGCAATCAGCCCCAGCATTTT. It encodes CAWSVQIGGNQPQHF.